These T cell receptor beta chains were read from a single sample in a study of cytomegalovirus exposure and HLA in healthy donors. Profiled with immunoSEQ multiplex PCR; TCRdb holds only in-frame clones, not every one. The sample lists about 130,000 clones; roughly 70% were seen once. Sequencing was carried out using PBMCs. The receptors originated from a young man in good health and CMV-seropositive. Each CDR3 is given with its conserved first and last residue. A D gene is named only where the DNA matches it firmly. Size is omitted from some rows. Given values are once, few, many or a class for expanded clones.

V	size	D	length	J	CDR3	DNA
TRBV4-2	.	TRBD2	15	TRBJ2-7	CASRFMGLAGSEQYF	TGTGCCAGCAGGTTTATGGGGCTAGCGGGAAGCGAGCAGTACTTC
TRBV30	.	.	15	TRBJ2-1	CAWQTRVLPYNEQFF	TGTGCCTGGCAGACTCGGGTGTTACCCTACAATGAGCAGTTCTTC
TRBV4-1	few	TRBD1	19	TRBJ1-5	CASSQTMRGQGAGNQPQHF	TGCGCCAGCAGCCAAACCATGAGGGGACAGGGGGCCGGCAATCAGCCCCAGCATTTT
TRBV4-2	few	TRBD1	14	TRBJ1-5	CASSPGQGRQPQHF	TGTGCCAGCAGCCCCGGACAGGGAAGGCAGCCCCAGCATTTT
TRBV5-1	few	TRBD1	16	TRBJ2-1	CASSPPGGQGLNEQFF	TGCGCCAGCAGCCCACCGGGGGGACAGGGCTTGAATGAGCAGTTCTTC
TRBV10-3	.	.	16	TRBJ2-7	CAISNDSLVVRYEQYF	TGTGCCATCAGCAATGACAGCTTAGTCGTGCGCTACGAGCAGTACTTC
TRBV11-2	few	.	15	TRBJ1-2	CASSLEADFDYGYTF	TGTGCCAGCAGCTTAGAAGCGGATTTCGACTATGGCTACACCTTC
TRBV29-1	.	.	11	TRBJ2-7	CSVGDYLSLYF	TGCAGCGTTGGAGACTACCTATCGCTGTACTTC
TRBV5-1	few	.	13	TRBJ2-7	CASRLARGYEQYF	TGCGCCAGCAGGCTGGCCAGGGGCTACGAGCAGTACTTC
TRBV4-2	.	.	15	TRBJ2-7	CASSQDFQALYEQYF	TGTGCCAGCAGCCAAGATTTCCAGGCTCTCTACGAGCAGTACTTC
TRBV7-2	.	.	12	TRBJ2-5	CASTYSAETQYF	TGTGCCAGCACCTACAGTGCAGAGACCCAGTACTTC
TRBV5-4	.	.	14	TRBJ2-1	CASSLVARNNEQFF	TGTGCCAGCAGCTTGGTGGCTAGAAACAATGAGCAGTTCTTC
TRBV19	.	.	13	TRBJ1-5	CASRQASNQPQHF	TGTGCCAGCAGACAGGCTAGCAATCAGCCCCAGCATTTT
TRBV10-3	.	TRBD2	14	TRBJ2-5	CAISDPGGKETQYF	TGTGCCATCAGTGACCCCGGGGGGAAGGAGACCCAGTACTTC
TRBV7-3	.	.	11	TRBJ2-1	CASSTGGEQFF	TGTGCCAGCAGCACCGGGGGTGAGCAGTTCTTC
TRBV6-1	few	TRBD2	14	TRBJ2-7	CASQREGWLYEQYF	TGTGCCAGCCAAAGGGAGGGTTGGCTCTACGAGCAGTACTTC
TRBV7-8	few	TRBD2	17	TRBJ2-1	CASSLASGSWSYNEQFF	TGTGCCAGCAGCTTGGCTAGCGGGAGTTGGTCCTACAATGAGCAGTTCTTC
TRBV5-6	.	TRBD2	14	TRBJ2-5	CASSLPGLGETQYF	TGTGCCAGCAGCTTACCGGGACTAGGGGAGACCCAGTACTTC
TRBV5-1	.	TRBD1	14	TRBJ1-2	CASSPTVGTGAYTF	TGCGCCAGCAGCCCTACCGTCGGGACAGGAGCCTACACCTTC
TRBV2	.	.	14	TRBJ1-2	CASSEQGGGDGYTF	TGTGCCAGCAGTGAACAGGGCGGAGGGGATGGCTACACCTTC
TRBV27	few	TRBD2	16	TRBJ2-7	CASSWRREGYHYEQYF	TGTGCCAGCAGTTGGAGGCGGGAGGGATATCACTACGAGCAGTACTTC
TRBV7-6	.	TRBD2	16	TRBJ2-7	CASSLATSGPTYEQYF	TGTGCCAGCAGCTTAGCCACTAGCGGCCCCACCTACGAGCAGTACTTC
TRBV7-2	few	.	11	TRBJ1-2	CASSSGYGYTF	TGTGCCAGCAGCTCAGGGTATGGCTACACCTTC
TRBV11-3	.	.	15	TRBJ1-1	CASSLSFRGNTEAFF	TGTGCCAGCAGCTTATCATTTCGGGGGAACACTGAAGCTTTCTTT
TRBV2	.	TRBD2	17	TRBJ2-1	CASSPRVGLARYNEQFF	TGTGCCAGCAGTCCTAGGGTTGGACTAGCGAGATACAATGAGCAGTTCTTC
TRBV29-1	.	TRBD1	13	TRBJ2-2	CSVDRGNTGELFF	TGCAGCGTGGACAGGGGTAACACCGGGGAGCTGTTTTTT
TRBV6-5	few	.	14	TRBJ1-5	CASSYRGFNQPQHF	TGTGCCAGCAGTTACAGGGGTTTTAATCAGCCCCAGCATTTT
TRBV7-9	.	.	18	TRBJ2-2	CASSSLVGAYRNTGELFF	TGTGCCAGCAGCTCCTTAGTGGGGGCCTATAGGAACACCGGGGAGCTGTTTTTT